A selection of T cell receptor beta chains follows, all from one sample in a study of a mutant IDH1 vaccine in newly diagnosed glioma. No antigen has been identified for these receptors. Profiled with immunoSEQ multiplex PCR; TCRdb holds only in-frame clones, not every one. The repertoire has tens of thousands of clones, roughly 78% of them found once; the top ten carry about 3%. The specimen was PBMCs, collected from a glioma patient whose treatment included an IDH1 peptide vaccine. These receptors came from a man aged 35-49 years with glioma. Some clones in this sample may be carry-over from other donors' samples. Each CDR3 is given with its conserved first and last residue. D genes are given only for firm matches. Size is stated for part of the rows, as once, few or many counts, or as a class when the clone is expanded.

.,.,TRBJ2-3,TRBV6-5,CASSYEPDTDTQYF,TGTGCCAGCAGTTACGAACCCGACACAGATACGCAGTATTTT
.,TRBD1,TRBJ1-2,TRBV7-2,CASSLAGQKGDYGYTF,TGTGCCAGCAGCTTAGCGGGACAGAAAGGGGACTATGGCTACACCTTC
.,.,TRBJ1-2,TRBV4-2,CASSQVRGTTNYGYTF,TGTGCCAGCAGCCAAGTTCGAGGGACGACTAACTATGGCTACACCTTC
.,TRBD1,TRBJ2-1,TRBV10-2,CASTNNRGDNYNEQFF,TGCGCCAGCACCAATAACAGGGGCGATAATTACAATGAGCAGTTCTTC
.,.,TRBJ2-7,TRBV5-6,CASSFGISDRAREQYF,TGTGCCAGCAGCTTTGGAATCTCCGACCGGGCCCGGGAGCAGTACTTC
.,.,TRBJ1-1,TRBV2,CASSEDAQGGTEAFF,TGTGCCAGCAGTGAAGATGCACAGGGAGGCACTGAAGCTTTCTTT
.,.,TRBJ1-5,TRBV10-3,CAISHSGDERDQPQHF,TGTGCCATCAGCCACTCAGGGGACGAGAGGGATCAGCCCCAGCATTTT
.,.,TRBJ2-6,TRBV27,CASSFGQFSGANVLTF,TGTGCCAGCAGTTTTGGACAGTTCTCTGGGGCCAACGTCCTGACTTTC
.,.,TRBJ1-2,TRBV28,CASSSTTGWSGYTF,TGTGCCAGCAGTTCCACCACAGGGTGGTCTGGCTACACCTTC
.,.,TRBJ2-3,TRBV7-7,CASSSQGPDTQYF,TGTGCTAGCAGCTCCCAGGGACCAGATACGCAGTATTTT
few,.,TRBJ1-6,TRBV9,CASSPGWNSPLHF,TGTGCCAGCAGCCCGGGTTGGAATTCACCCCTCCACTTT
.,.,TRBJ2-7,TRBV5-4,CASSQGLLLEQYF,TGTGCCAGCAGCCAAGGACTGCTTCTGGAGCAGTACTTC
.,.,TRBJ1-2,TRBV15,CATSRGEGLHGYTF,TGTGCCACCAGTAGAGGGGAGGGCCTGCATGGCTACACCTTC
.,.,TRBJ1-4,TRBV6-5,CASSYSGEKLFF,TGTGCCAGCAGTTACTCGGGTGAAAAACTGTTTTTT
.,.,TRBJ2-3,TRBV29-1,CSVAPANTDTQYF,TGCAGCGTTGCGCCTGCCAACACAGATACGCAGTATTTT
.,TRBD2,TRBJ2-3,TRBV2,CASRTGTSGGRDTQYF,TGTGCCAGCAGGACGGGGACTAGCGGGGGGAGGGATACGCAGTATTTT
.,.,TRBJ1-1,TRBV7-8,CASSLVVNMNTEAFF,TGTGCCAGCAGCTTAGTGGTCAACATGAACACTGAAGCTTTCTTT
.,TRBD1,TRBJ2-7,TRBV4-2,CASSQDRQGYYEQYF,TGTGCCAGCAGCCAAGACCGACAGGGGTACTACGAGCAGTACTTC
.,.,TRBJ2-3,TRBV30,CATRTGPSTDTQYF,TGTGCCACCCGAACAGGGCCAAGCACAGATACGCAGTATTTT
.,.,TRBJ1-1,TRBV5-1,CASSLESDSEAFF,TGCGCCAGCAGCTTGGAATCGGACTCAGAAGCTTTCTTT